This T cell receptor (beta chain) was captured in a study of blood T cell repertoires in COVID-19. Turning to the study itself: Donors in the United States, Italy and Spain gave samples during acute or convalescent COVID-19. T cells, B-cell-depleted T cells, or PBMCs supplied cDNA or gDNA.

Original analysis: Researchers report that nucleated cell counts were estimated from reference gene primer amplification. Sequencing was performed with immunoSEQ multiplex PCR; in TCRdb, only in-frame clones are kept and a portion is missing. V and J calls and clone size are as listed in that table; D and trimming were resolved from the DNA. The sample gives 35,000 to 45,000 clones, more than 65% of which show up once; roughly 25% is in the top ten. V was cut by 0 bases and J by 8 bases, with 7 bases left in between. CDR1 and CDR2 (germline): LGHDT, YNNKEL (reference sequence). The CDR3 has 13 amino acids.

This chain joins TRBV3-1 (or the pseudogene TRBV3-2) and TRBJ1-4; no definite D call. Input material: peripheral blood. The receptor's source is a man in his 70s with acute or convalescent COVID-19. The CDR3 here is CASSQDGGEKLFF. The DNA of the CDR3 is TGTGCCAGCAGCCAAGACGGAGGAGAAAAACTGTTTTTT.